This is a list of T cell receptor beta chains from one sample in a study of cytomegalovirus exposure and HLA in healthy donors. Clones were sequenced by immunoSEQ multiplex PCR, and TCRdb holds only the in-frame ones, with some missing. The profile covers roughly 150,000 clones, with roughly three quarters appearing a single time and around 1.7% taken by the ten largest. The specimen was PBMCs. Receptors were obtained from a woman between 40 and 55 years old in good health and CMV-seronegative. CDR3s include the opening cysteine and the closing phenylalanine or tryptophan. D genes are given only for firm matches. Size is omitted from some rows. Given values are once, few, many or a class for expanded clones.

13 | TRBJ1-1 | - | TRBV11-2 | TRBD1 | CASSSRTGWEAFF | TGTGCCAGCAGCTCCCGGACAGGGTGGGAAGCTTTCTTT
16 | TRBJ2-1 | - | TRBV29-1 | - | CSVHLDSGVSYNEQFF | TGCAGCGTTCACCTTGATAGCGGTGTCTCCTACAATGAGCAGTTCTTC
13 | TRBJ1-2 | - | TRBV6-6 | - | CASSYASGLGYTF | TGTGCCAGCAGTTATGCGTCGGGTCTCGGCTACACCTTC
16 | TRBJ1-1 | few | TRBV4-1 | - | CASSQVEGQLSTEAFF | TGCGCCAGCAGCCAAGTCGAAGGACAATTATCCACTGAAGCTTTCTTT
16 | TRBJ2-6 | - | TRBV5-1 | TRBD2 | CASNPSGGSGANVLTF | TGCGCCAGCAACCCTAGCGGGGGATCTGGGGCCAACGTCCTGACTTTC
17 | TRBJ1-5 | - | TRBV2 | TRBD1 | CASSWDSKPSSNQPQHF | TGTGCCAGCAGTTGGGACAGCAAACCCTCTAGCAATCAGCCCCAGCATTTT
13 | TRBJ1-3 | - | TRBV2 | - | CASRTSSGNTIYF | TGTGCCAGCAGGACAAGCTCTGGAAACACCATATATTTT
15 | TRBJ2-3 | few | TRBV2 | TRBD2 | CASSPGLAVTDTQYF | TGTGCCAGCAGTCCGGGACTAGCGGTAACAGATACGCAGTATTTT
15 | TRBJ2-7 | few | TRBV2 | - | CASSSLRDFRYEQYF | TGTGCCAGCAGCTCCTTGCGGGACTTTAGGTACGAGCAGTACTTC
15 | TRBJ1-5 | - | TRBV6-5 | - | CASSPQWGGNQPQHF | TGTGCCAGCAGCCCCCAATGGGGGGGTAATCAGCCCCAGCATTTT
15 | TRBJ2-3 | - | TRBV27 | - | CASNTYSGRTDTQYF | TGTGCCAGCAACACCTATAGCGGACGCACAGATACGCAGTATTTT
16 | TRBJ2-3 | - | TRBV7-6 | TRBD2 | CASSLKTSGNTDTQYF | TGTGCCAGCAGCTTAAAGACTAGCGGGAACACAGATACGCAGTATTTT
14 | TRBJ2-5 | - | TRBV18 | - | CASSPPSEQETQYF | TGTGCCAGCTCACCACCCTCAGAACAAGAGACCCAGTACTTC
14 | TRBJ2-7 | few | TRBV7-9 | TRBD2 | CASTGWREAPHRYF | TGTGCCAGCACCGGGTGGCGGGAGGCCCCCCACCGGTACTTC
15 | TRBJ1-5 | - | TRBV9 | TRBD1 | CASSPGTGGNQPQHF | TGTGCCAGCAGCCCCGGGACAGGCGGCAATCAGCCCCAGCATTTT
15 | TRBJ2-7 | - | TRBV28 | TRBD1 | CASSLSRTGSYEQYF | TGTGCCAGCAGTTTATCCAGGACAGGGTCCTACGAGCAGTACTTC
16 | TRBJ2-5 | - | TRBV4-1 | TRBD2 | CASSQGGTSGGETQYF | TGCGCCAGCAGCCAAGGGGGGACTAGCGGGGGCGAGACCCAGTACTTC